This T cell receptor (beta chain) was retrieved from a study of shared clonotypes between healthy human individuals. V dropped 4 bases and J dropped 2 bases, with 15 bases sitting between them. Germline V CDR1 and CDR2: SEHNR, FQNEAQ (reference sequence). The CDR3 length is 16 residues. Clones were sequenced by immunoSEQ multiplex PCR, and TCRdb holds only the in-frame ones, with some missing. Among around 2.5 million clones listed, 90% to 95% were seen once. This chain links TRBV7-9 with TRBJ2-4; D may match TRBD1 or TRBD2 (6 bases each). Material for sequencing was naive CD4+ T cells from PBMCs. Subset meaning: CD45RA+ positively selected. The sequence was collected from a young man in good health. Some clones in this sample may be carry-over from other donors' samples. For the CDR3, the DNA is TGTGCCAGCAGCTCTGTAGGGGGGAAGACCAAAAACATTCAGTACTTC. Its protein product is CASSSVGGKTKNIQYF. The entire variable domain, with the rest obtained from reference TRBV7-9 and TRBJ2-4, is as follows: DTGVSQNPRHKITKRGQNVTFRCDPISEHNRLYWYRQTLGQGPEFLTYFQNEAQLEKSRLLSDRFSAERPKGSFSTLEIQRTEQGDSAMYLCASSSVGGKTKNIQYFGAGTRLSVL.